This T cell receptor (beta chain) came from a study of T cells in Graves' hyperthyroidism and ophthalmopathy. Study conclusions and caveats: Stable hyperthyroidism and ophthalmopathy were separated using 13 V-J signatures. Blood shared most expanded thyroid clonotypes above 0.001.

Template material for amplifying TCR beta CDR3 regions consisted of RNA transcripts. Carried out on the TCR CDR3, a first-round RT-PCR used the HTBI primer set. TCRdb analysed the multiplex PCR reads with MiXCR anew, one entry per CDR3 protein. Among approximately 710,000 distinct CDR3 sequences listed, 15% to 20% were seen once. Trimming took 11 bases from V and 7 from J; bases not matched to a gene: 24. CDR3 size: 19 residues. CDR1 and CDR2 from the germline V gene are LGHNT and FRNRAP. Subjects aged 18 to 65 presented with newly diagnosed hyperthyroidism of less than 2 months' duration. Clinical symptoms, serum thyroxine, TRAb, thyroid ultrasound and orbital computed tomography informed diagnoses. This clonotype was picked up many times. Its antigen remains unidentified.

The chain uses TRBV12-5 and TRBJ2-2; 11 nucleotides agree with TRBD2. The sequence derives from a man aged 45-65 years with Graves' hyperthyroidism. Sequencing input: blood. The CDR3 protein is CALDPSGSLAGGASGELFF. The CDR3 coding sequence is TGTGCTCTAGACCCCTCGGGTTCGCTAGCGGGAGGAGCGAGCGGGGAGCTGTTTTTT.